The 20 T cell receptor beta chains below come from one sample, sequenced in a study of blood T cell repertoires in COVID-19. The data were produced by immunoSEQ multiplex PCR, yet TCRdb's version contains in-frame clones alone and is incomplete. Seen here are hundreds of thousands of clones, about 88% observed once, and the top ten hold roughly 2.6%. The material sequenced was PBMCs or T cells enriched from blood (not recorded which). Source of these receptors: a man aged 55 to 70 who had recovered from COVID-19.

The rearrangement links TRBV7-9 to TRBJ1-4; D call uncertain. The CDR3 has 14 residues. Germline V CDR1 and CDR2: SEHNR, FQNEAQ (reference sequence). Trimming cost V 1 base and J 7 bases, with 10 bases left between them. The CDR3 DNA reads as TGTGCCAGCAGCTTAGGGGCGTCTGGTGAAAAACTGTTTTTT. The encoded protein is CASSLGASGEKLFF.

The chain is built from TRBV7-9 and TRBJ2-3, with TRBD2 matching over 7 bases. The CDR3 loop spans 17 amino acids. Germline CDR1 is SEHNR and CDR2 is FQNEAQ (reference sequence). Trimming at V came to 0 bases and at J to 2 bases, leaving 8 bases not matched to a gene. The chain's CDR3 is CASSLAMGTILTDTQYF. DNA of the CDR3: TGTGCCAGCAGCTTAGCGATGGGGACTATCCTCACAGATACGCAGTATTTT.

J is TRBJ1-5 and V is TRBV19; TRBD1 matches at 9 bases. Germline trimming cut 5 bases from V and 4 bases from J; bases unmatched to any gene: 9. The germline CDR1 and CDR2 sequences are LNHDA and SQIVND (reference sequence). The CDR3 runs 16 residues. CDR3 amino acids: CASSLRTGAINQPQHF. DNA for the CDR3: TGTGCCAGTAGTCTCCGGACAGGGGCCATAAATCAGCCCCAGCATTTT.

The chain employs TRBV2 and TRBJ2-2, with a weak D call TRBD2 (5 bases). The V gene's germline CDR1 is SNHLY and CDR2 FYNNEI. Trimming left V 4 bases short and J 4 bases short, with 13 bases between. The CDR3 loop spans 15 amino acids. CDR3 loop: CASSGLAWSTGELFF. In nucleotides, the CDR3 is TGTGCCAGCAGTGGGCTAGCTTGGAGCACCGGGGAGCTGTTTTTT.

The gene calls are TRBV11-2 and TRBJ1-4, with 10 bases identical to TRBD1. The CDR3 runs 16 residues. From germline, CDR1 is SGHAT and CDR2 FQNNGV. The V gene end was trimmed by 5 bases and the J gene end by 2 bases; junction bases not matched to a gene: 5. CDR3 sequence: CASSARQGATNEKLFF. The CDR3 DNA is TGTGCCAGCAGCGCAAGACAGGGGGCGACTAATGAAAAACTGTTTTTT.

This clone is a singleton in its sample. The genes are TRBV6-5 and TRBJ2-7; 10 positions agree with TRBD1. The trim removed 6 bases at V and 6 bases at J, leaving 11 bases unmatched. Per germline, CDR1 MNHEY and CDR2 SVGAGI. The CDR3 contains 15 residues. The CDR3 loop reads CASRVPGQGSREQYF. The CDR3, as DNA: TGTGCCAGCAGAGTCCCGGGACAGGGGAGTCGCGAGCAGTACTTC.

V and J are TRBV12-3 or TRBV12-4 and TRBJ1-1; D might be TRBD1 (5 bases). This CDR3 is 11 amino acids long. The V end lost 7 bases, the J end lost 7 bases, and 10 bases lay between the germline ends. CDR3 in amino acids: CASTREGEAFF. The CDR3 nucleotides are TGTGCCAGCACCAGGGAGGGTGAAGCTTTCTTT.

The genes are TRBV5-8 and TRBJ2-3; possibly TRBD2 for D (5 bases). Per germline, CDR1 SGHTS and CDR2 YDEGEE. The CDR3 is 14 residues long. Trimming removed 2 bases at V and 3 bases at J, with 10 bases between. The CDR3: CASSFSGTTDTQYF. The CDR3 DNA follows: TGTGCCAGCAGCTTCAGCGGTACGACAGATACGCAGTATTTT.

The gene calls are TRBV7-8 and TRBJ2-7; TRBD1 matches 8 bases. V shed 2 bases and J 5 bases; nucleotides not matched to a gene: 5. Germline CDR1 and CDR2: SGHVS and FQNEAQ. The CDR3 is 14 residues long. In DNA, the CDR3 is TGTGCCAGCAGCTTAATCCCGACAGGGGACGAGCAGTACTTC. Amino acid sequence: CASSLIPTGDEQYF.

The chain is built from TRBV3-1 (or the pseudogene TRBV3-2) and TRBJ2-3, with TRBD2 as a possible D gene (7 bases). From germline, CDR1 is LGHDT and CDR2 YNNKEL (reference sequence). This CDR3 is built from 14 residues. Trimming removed 4 bases from V and 4 bases from J, with 12 bases in between. The CDR3 region is CASSPRGGADTQYF. CDR3 nucleotide sequence: TGTGCCAGCAGCCCGCGAGGGGGGGCAGATACGCAGTATTTT.

This chain links TRBV2 with TRBJ2-7; tentatively, D is TRBD1 (5 bases). The V gene lost 7 bases and the J gene lost 0 bases, with 7 bases spanning the gap. In germline, CDR1 is SNHLY, CDR2 FYNNEI. This CDR3 comprises 12 residues. Written as DNA, the CDR3 is TGTGCCAGCAAGGACAACTCCTACGAGCAGTACTTC. Encoded protein: CASKDNSYEQYF.

The gene calls are TRBV19 and TRBJ1-2; no clear D gene. Trimming removed 10 bases from V and 1 base from J, with 10 bases in between. The CDR3 has 12 residues. Germline V gene data show CDR1 as LNHDA and CDR2 as SQIVND (reference sequence). The CDR3 loop reads CATHTRNYGYTF. Written as DNA, the CDR3 is TGTGCCACTCATACACGTAACTATGGCTACACCTTC.

The genes are TRBV27 and TRBJ2-1; tentative D call: TRBD2 (5 bases). The V and J ends lost 2 bases and 8 bases respectively, with 13 bases between them. Germline CDR1 reads MNHEY; CDR2 reads SMNVEV (reference sequence). The CDR3 totals 14 residues. The CDR3 region is CASSLNWGVDEQFF. CDR3 in DNA: TGTGCCAGCAGTTTAAATTGGGGAGTCGATGAGCAGTTCTTC.

This sequence joins TRBV4-1 and TRBJ2-5; D call uncertain. V was pared by 6 bases and J by 5 bases, with 7 bases between. The CDR3 loop spans 11 amino acids. Germline V lookup: CDR1 MGHRA, CDR2 YSYEKL. This CDR3 is CASRIRETQYF. CDR3 nucleotides: TGCGCCAGCAGGATACGGGAGACCCAGTACTTC.

This chain links TRBV5-1 with TRBJ2-5, with a possible D match to TRBD2 (7 bases). CDR3 size: 13 residues. CDR1 SGHRS and CDR2 YFSETQ come from the germline V gene. Trimming cost V 7 bases and J 4 bases, with 14 bases left between them. CDR3 protein: CASATGGGETQYF. CDR3 nucleotides: TGCGCCAGCGCGACAGGCGGGGGAGAGACCCAGTACTTC.

Many counts were recorded for this clone. The chain uses TRBV4-1 and TRBJ2-7; D uncertain. The CDR3 is 13 amino acids. Trimming took off 3 bases at V and 1 base at J, with 7 bases between the two ends. In germline, CDR1 is MGHRA, CDR2 YSYEKL. The CDR3 DNA follows: TGCGCCAGCAGCCAGGAGCCGTCCTACGAGCAGTACTTC. It codes for CASSQEPSYEQYF.

This chain links TRBV2 with TRBJ2-7; the D gene is possibly TRBD1 (5 bases). CDR3 length equals 12 residues. V shed 6 bases and J shed 4 bases, with 10 bases lying between them. Germline V gene sequence: CDR1 SNHLY, CDR2 FYNNEI. DNA of the CDR3: TGTGCCAGCAGGAGCCAGGGTTACGAGCAGTACTTC. This codes for CASRSQGYEQYF.

CDR3 bases: TGTGCCAGCAGCTTATCGTACGCCGGGACAGGTGACGAAGCTTTCTTT. It is translated as CASSLSYAGTGDEAFF. This chain links TRBV7-9 with TRBJ1-1; TRBD1 aligns across 8 bases. The CDR3 spans 16 residues. Germline V gene sequence: CDR1 SEHNR, CDR2 FQNEAQ (reference sequence). V lost 2 bases to trimming and J lost 8 bases; unmatched junction nucleotides: 13.

The rearrangement links TRBV6-1 to TRBJ1-2, with 8 bases matching TRBD1. CDR1 is MNHNS and CDR2 is SASEGT in the germline V gene. With V trimmed by 1 base and J by 8 bases, 6 bases remained unmatched. CDR3 length equals 14 residues. The CDR3 region has the DNA TGTGCCAGCAGTGAAGTGGGACAGGTTCGGGGCTACACCTTC. Translated: CASSEVGQVRGYTF.

Written as DNA, the CDR3 is TGCAGTGCTAGTCGGGGGGGTTTCGAGACCCAGTACTTC. This codes for CSASRGGFETQYF. The genes are TRBV20-1 and TRBJ2-5; 8 positions agree with TRBD2. The CDR3 extends over 13 amino acids. J lost 5 bases, V lost 3 bases, and 5 bases had no gene match. CDR1 DFQATT and CDR2 SNEGSKA come from the germline V gene (reference sequence).